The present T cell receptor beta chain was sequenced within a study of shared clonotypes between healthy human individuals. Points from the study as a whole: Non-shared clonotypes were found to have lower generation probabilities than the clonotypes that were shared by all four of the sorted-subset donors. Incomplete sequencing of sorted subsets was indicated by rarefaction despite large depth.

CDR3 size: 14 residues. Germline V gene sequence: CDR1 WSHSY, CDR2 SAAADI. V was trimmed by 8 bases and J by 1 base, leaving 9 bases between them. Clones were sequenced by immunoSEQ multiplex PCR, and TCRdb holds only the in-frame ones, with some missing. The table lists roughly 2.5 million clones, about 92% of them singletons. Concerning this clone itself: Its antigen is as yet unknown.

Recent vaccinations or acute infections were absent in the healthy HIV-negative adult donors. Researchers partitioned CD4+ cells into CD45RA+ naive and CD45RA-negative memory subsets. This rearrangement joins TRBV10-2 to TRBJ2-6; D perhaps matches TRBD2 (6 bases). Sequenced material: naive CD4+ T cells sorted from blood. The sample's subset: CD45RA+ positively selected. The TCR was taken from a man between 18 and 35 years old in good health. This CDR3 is CASGEVSGANVLTF. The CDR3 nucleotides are TGCGCCAGCGGGGAGGTGTCTGGGGCCAACGTCCTGACTTTC.